A single sample gave rise to the 23 T cell receptor beta chains below, sequenced in a study of T cells after yellow fever vaccination. MiXCR, applied by TCRdb to the 5' RACE reads, yields one record per CDR3 protein. The sample includes 250,000 to 350,000 distinct CDR3 sequences, 3.5% to 5% of them seen just once. The sample here was PBMCs, taken 15 days after the yellow fever booster vaccination. These receptors all come from a man aged 18 to 30 who received the YFV17D yellow fever vaccine.

The rearrangement joins TRBV20-1 to TRBJ2-3; 8 bases map to TRBD1. Germline lookup yields CDR1 DFQATT and CDR2 SNEGSKA (reference sequence). This CDR3 contains 15 residues. The V and J ends lost 1 base and 5 bases, in that order; junction bases with no gene match: 8. The CDR3 loop reads CSARAGTGDRDTQYF. The CDR3 nucleotides read TGCAGTGCTAGAGCGGGGACAGGCGACCGAGATACGCAGTATTTT.

As for this clonotype: Given a much more abundant clone one base away, this may be a read error. The genes are TRBV4-3 and TRBJ1-5, with D hard to call. Germline CDR1 is LGHNA and CDR2 is YSLEER. The CDR3 spans 15 residues. V shed 4 bases and J shed 3 bases, with 13 bases lying between them. In DNA, the CDR3 is TGCGCCAGCAGCCCCGGGATAGGGCACAATCAGCCCCAGCATTTT. Protein sequence: CASSPGIGHNQPQHF.

Many counts were recorded for this clonotype. V gene TRBV5-1 combines with J gene TRBJ2-3; 8 positions agree with TRBD1. The CDR3 length is 18 residues. Germline V gene sequence: CDR1 SGHRS, CDR2 YFSETQ. V lost 3 bases to trimming and J lost 5 bases; unmatched junction nucleotides: 17. CDR3 region: CASSYRPPGQGGVDTQYF. In DNA form, the CDR3 reads TGCGCCAGCAGCTACCGCCCCCCCGGACAGGGTGGAGTAGATACGCAGTATTTT. Drawing the rest from reference TRBV5-1 and TRBJ2-3, the complete variable domain is KAGVTQTPRYLIKTRGQQVTLSCSPISGHRSVSWYQQTPGQGLQFLFEYFSETQRNKGNFPGRFSGRQFSNSRSEMNVSTLELGDSALYLCASSYRPPGQGGVDTQYFGPGTRLTVL.

This clonotype appeared many times. The chain has TRBV27 and TRBJ2-1; D uncertain. V lost 0 bases, J lost 5 bases, and 5 bases lay in between. Germline CDR1 is MNHEY and CDR2 is SMNVEV (reference sequence). This CDR3 is 13 amino acids long. The CDR3 sequence is CASSLSRDNEQFF. CDR3 bases: TGTGCCAGCAGTTTATCTCGGGACAATGAGCAGTTCTTC.

V gene TRBV28 combines with J gene TRBJ1-3, with a possible D match to TRBD1 (5 bases). The V end lost 4 bases, the J end lost 0 bases, and 7 bases lay between the germline ends. The CDR3 runs to 14 residues. The germline V gene has CDR1 MDHEN and CDR2 SYDVKM. CDR3 residues: CASSWGFSGNTIYF. The CDR3 bases are TGTGCCAGCAGTTGGGGGTTCTCTGGAAACACCATATATTTT.

The J gene is TRBJ2-1, the V gene TRBV11-2, with 9 nucleotides matching TRBD2. Trimming took 5 bases from V and 4 from J; bases not matched to a gene: 30. CDR1 and CDR2 from the germline V gene are SGHAT and FQNNGV. This CDR3 spans 23 amino acids. Here the CDR3 reads CASSPRAGGRVRPRGRQYNEQFF. The DNA of the CDR3 is TGTGCCAGCAGCCCTAGAGCGGGGGGAAGGGTCCGTCCTAGGGGGAGACAGTACAATGAGCAGTTCTTC. The full variable domain, its missing parts supplied by reference TRBV11-2 and TRBJ2-1, is EAGVAQSPRYKIIEKRQSVAFWCNPISGHATLYWYQQILGQGPKLLIQFQNNGVVDDSQLPKDRFSAERLKGVDSTLKIQPAKLEDSAVYLCASSPRAGGRVRPRGRQYNEQFFGPGTRLTVL.

In this sample, this clonotype turned up many times. The chain recombines TRBV7-9 with TRBJ2-5; D is unresolved. Germline CDR1 is SEHNR and CDR2 is FQNEAQ (reference sequence). The germline V and J ends were trimmed by 5 bases and 5 bases, with 15 bases remaining between them. The CDR3 has 14 amino acids. DNA of the CDR3: TGTGCCAGCAGCCCTGAGGTGGGATGGGAGACCCAGTACTTC. Translation: CASSPEVGWETQYF.

V is TRBV12-3 or TRBV12-4 and J is TRBJ2-3; D is undetermined. The CDR3 length is 16 residues. V was shortened by 6 bases and J by 0 bases, with 16 bases between the two germline ends. CDR3 sequence (DNA): TGTGCCAGCAGCAGACCCGGATACTCTAGCACAGATACGCAGTATTTT. Its translation: CASSRPGYSSTDTQYF.

Many counts were recorded for this clonotype. The V call is TRBV5-1, the J call TRBJ1-2; no clear D gene. Trimming shortened V by 4 bases and J by 0 bases, and 10 bases separated the two germline ends. This CDR3 is built from 14 residues. CDR1 and CDR2 (germline): SGHRS, YFSETQ. The CDR3 loop is CASSPESSNYGYTF. DNA for the CDR3: TGCGCCAGCAGCCCCGAGTCTTCTAACTATGGCTACACCTTC.

The table lists this clonotype with many counts. A single base separates this from a much larger clone, so it may be a read error. This sequence joins TRBV5-1 and TRBJ2-1; D ambiguous. Germline assignment: CDR1 SGHRS and CDR2 YFSETQ. Deletions cut 0 bases from V and 8 bases from J, with 9 bases between. CDR3 length: 13 amino acids. CDR3 DNA sequence: TGCGCCAGCAGCTTGGACGGGTACCATGAGCAGTTCTTC. Its translation is CASSLDGYHEQFF. The full variable domain, with the rest looked up from reference TRBV5-1 and TRBJ2-1, is KAGVTQTPRYLIKTRGQQVTLSCSPISGHRSVSWYQQTPGQGLQFLFEYFSETQRNKGNFPGRFSGRQFSNSRSEMNVSTLELGDSALYLCASSLDGYHEQFFGPGTRLTVL.

This chain joins TRBV6-5 and TRBJ2-1, with D perhaps TRBD1 (6 bases). The CDR3 sequence is 15 residues long. V was clipped by 0 bases and J by 9 bases, with 15 bases between them. Germline CDR1 is MNHEY and CDR2 is SVGAGI. CDR3 sequence (DNA): TGTGCCAGCAGTTACTCGATTCGGCAGGGGAGTGAGCAGTTCTTC. Amino acid sequence: CASSYSIRQGSEQFF.

This chain links TRBV5-5 with TRBJ2-5, with D perhaps given as TRBD1 or TRBD2 (5 bases each). The ends were cut back, 0 bases at V and 5 bases at J, with 14 bases in the middle. Germline loops: CDR1 SGHKS, CDR2 YYEKEE (reference sequence). The CDR3 sequence is 15 residues long. CDR3 region: CASSLGAPRDETQYF. The CDR3 nucleotides read TGTGCCAGCAGCTTGGGAGCCCCCAGGGACGAGACCCAGTACTTC.

The chain carries TRBV6-5 and TRBJ2-7; TRBD1 might be the D (5 bases). Germline V gives CDR1 MNHEY, CDR2 SVGAGI. Trimming took off 2 bases at V and 4 bases at J, with 18 bases between the two ends. This CDR3 comprises 16 residues. The CDR3 sequence is CASSYGAGVRGYEQYF. The CDR3 DNA is TGTGCCAGCAGTTACGGGGCTGGGGTTAGGGGTTACGAGCAGTACTTC.

In its sample, this clonotype was seen many times. The chain is built from TRBV4-3 and TRBJ2-3; D uncertain. There are 15 residues in the CDR3. Germline CDR1 is LGHNA and CDR2 is YSLEER. Trimming left V 2 bases short and J 6 bases short, with 15 bases between. The CDR3 spells CASSQRRPSFDTQYF. The CDR3 nucleotides read TGCGCCAGCAGCCAACGTCGGCCCAGCTTCGATACGCAGTATTTT.

J is TRBJ1-1 and V is TRBV6-5, with D uncertain. V was shortened by 0 bases and J by 0 bases, with 14 bases between the two germline ends. The CDR3 runs to 17 residues. The germline V gene has CDR1 MNHEY and CDR2 SVGAGI. This CDR3 reads CASSYSKYRAMNTEAFF. CDR3 DNA: TGTGCCAGCAGTTACTCGAAGTATCGGGCTATGAACACTGAAGCTTTCTTT.

This clonotype was counted ten times or more. The V and J genes are TRBV7-3 and TRBJ1-1; D uncertain. Germline V lookup: CDR1 SGHTA, CDR2 FQGTGA. Deletions cut 4 bases from V and 5 bases from J, with 11 bases between. The CDR3 runs to 13 residues. The CDR3 region has the DNA TGTGCCAGCAGCTCTCTGACGGTAACTGAAGCTTTCTTT. It yields the protein CASSSLTVTEAFF.

The table lists this clonotype with many counts. V and J are TRBV5-4 and TRBJ2-3; 8 positions match TRBD2. The junction had 6 bases not matched to a gene; V was cut back by 6 bases and J by 6 bases. The CDR3 totals 13 residues. Germline loops: CDR1 SGHNT, CDR2 YYREEE (reference sequence). CDR3 bases: TGTGCCAGCAAGAATAGCGGGGTGGATACGCAGTATTTT. Amino acid sequence: CASKNSGVDTQYF.

This clonotype was counted at least ten times. The J gene is TRBJ1-5, the V gene TRBV5-5, with D hard to call. CDR1 and CDR2 (germline): SGHKS, YYEKEE (reference sequence). V was cut by 5 bases and J by 3 bases, with 12 bases left in between. CDR3 length equals 14 residues. CDR3 nucleotide sequence: TGTGCCAGCAGTCCCGTTTCCTTCAATCAGCCCCAGCATTTT. This codes for CASSPVSFNQPQHF.

This clonotype was recorded at least ten times. The chain joins TRBV20-1 to TRBJ2-1; D remains ambiguous. Between the trimmed V and J ends, which lost 5 bases and 5 bases, there was a span of 16 bases. The CDR3 contains 14 residues. CDR1 DFQATT and CDR2 SNEGSKA come from the germline V gene (reference sequence). The CDR3 loop reads CSAVRPEGDNEQFF. The CDR3 bases are TGCAGTGCTGTCAGGCCAGAAGGCGACAATGAGCAGTTCTTC.

This clonotype was recorded many times. The genes are TRBV5-5 and TRBJ2-7, with D unresolved. V shed 4 bases and J shed 3 bases, with 17 bases lying between them. CDR3 length: 15 residues. Germline V gene data show CDR1 as SGHKS and CDR2 as YYEKEE (reference sequence). DNA for the CDR3: TGTGCCAGCAGCGCATACCGGGTCATGCTCTACGAGCAGTACTTC. Its protein is CASSAYRVMLYEQYF.

This clonotype was seen many times. The chain couples TRBV29-1 to TRBJ2-1; possible D gene TRBD2, 6 bases. This CDR3 contains 16 residues. Trimming took off 4 bases at V and 0 bases at J, with 16 bases between the two ends. Looked up from germline, CDR1 is SQVTM and CDR2 is ANQGSEA. The CDR3 coding sequence is TGCAGCGTTGGCGGGGCCCGGGGCAGCTCCTACAATGAGCAGTTCTTC. Encoded protein: CSVGGARGSSYNEQFF.

This chain connects TRBV7-9 to TRBJ2-3, with D unresolved. Germline V CDR1 and CDR2: SEHNR, FQNEAQ (reference sequence). V dropped 1 base and J dropped 4 bases, with 12 bases sitting between them. The CDR3 length is 15 residues. This chain's CDR3 is CASSLVEELADTQYF. The CDR3, as DNA: TGTGCCAGCAGCTTAGTAGAAGAACTGGCAGATACGCAGTATTTT.

This chain uses TRBV29-1 with TRBJ1-1; D perhaps matches TRBD1 (6 bases). Deletions cut 1 base from V and 1 base from J, with 13 bases between. Germline values: CDR1 SQVTM, CDR2 ANQGSEA. This CDR3 is built from 15 residues. This CDR3 is CSVEGSGVPNTEAFF. The DNA of the CDR3 is TGCAGCGTTGAAGGTTCAGGGGTTCCGAACACTGAAGCTTTCTTT.